The 24 T cell receptor beta chains presented below share a single source sample, sequenced in a study of shared clonotypes between healthy human individuals. CD45RO negativity and positive selection for CCR7 defined naive CD8 cells, a population that excluded terminally differentiated effector memory CD45RA+ cells. The assay was immunoSEQ multiplex PCR, and TCRdb's table has in-frame clones only and misses some. The profile covers some 2,000,000 clones, with approximately 94% appearing a single time and 1% to 1.3% taken by the ten largest. Sequenced input: naive CD8+ T cells sorted from blood. These receptors all stem from a man aged 18 to 29 in good health.

The chain combines TRBV5-4 with TRBJ2-3, with TRBD2 matching over 7 bases. The CDR3 has 17 amino acids. Unmatched junction bases numbered 11, after V lost 4 bases and J lost 0 bases. The germline V gene encodes CDR1 SGHNT and CDR2 YYREEE (reference sequence). The CDR3 reads CASSRTLALTSTDTQYF. In DNA form, the CDR3 reads TGTGCCAGCAGCCGTACACTAGCGCTCACTAGCACAGATACGCAGTATTTT. The full variable domain, in which reference TRBV5-4 and TRBJ2-3 provide the parts outside the CDR3, is ETGVTQSPTHLIKTRGQQVTLRCSSQSGHNTVSWYQQALGQGPQFIFQYYREEENGRGNFPPRFSGLQFPNYSSELNVNALELDDSALYLCASSRTLALTSTDTQYFGPGTRLTVL.

A note on this clone: The identical CDR3 is also encoded by other nucleotide sequences in the sample. V usage is TRBV7-9 and J usage is TRBJ2-7; D remains ambiguous. CDR1 is SEHNR, CDR2 FQNEAQ, per germline (reference sequence). V was cut by 1 base and J by 7 bases, with 5 bases left in between. This CDR3 is built from 11 residues. The CDR3 sequence: CASSLGTEQYF. The CDR3 DNA is TGTGCCAGCAGCTTAGGTACAGAGCAGTACTTC.

The CDR3 sequence: CAWQNSGAHTDTQYF. The CDR3 bases are TGTGCCTGGCAAAACAGCGGGGCGCACACAGATACGCAGTATTTT. The V and J genes are TRBV30 and TRBJ2-3; 7 bases align to TRBD2. The V segment lost 5 bases and the J segment 2 bases; nucleotides outside the gene matches: 10. The CDR3 sequence is 15 residues long. Per germline, CDR1 GTSNPN and CDR2 SVGIG (reference sequence).

Regarding this clone: Other DNA variants within this sample encode the same CDR3. The rearrangement joins TRBV13 to TRBJ2-7; 7 nucleotides line up with TRBD1. CDR3 size: 14 residues. The germline CDR1 and CDR2 sequences are PRHDT and FYEKMQ (reference sequence). V dropped 5 bases and J dropped 0; count of bases not matched to a gene: 4. CDR3 region: CASSPPGGSYEQYF. CDR3 DNA: TGTGCCAGCAGCCCACCAGGGGGCTCCTACGAGCAGTACTTC.

Comment on this clone: This could be a read error, since a much larger clone is one nucleotide away. This CDR3 is also generated by other DNA sequences in the sample. This chain links TRBV9 with TRBJ1-1; weak D call: TRBD1 (6 bases). V was pared by 3 bases and J by 2 bases, with 8 bases between. The CDR3 has 13 residues. Germline V lookup: CDR1 SGDLS, CDR2 YYNGEE. CDR3 region: CASSEGGNTEAFF. The DNA for the CDR3 is TGTGCCAGCAGCGAAGGGGGTAACACTGAAGCTTTCTTT.

V gene TRBV7-2 combines with J gene TRBJ2-2; the match to TRBD2 covers 11 bases. This CDR3 contains 17 residues. V was pared by 7 bases and J by 4 bases, with 11 bases of the junction left unmatched. Germline V gene data show CDR1 as SGHTA and CDR2 as FQGNSA. The CDR3 coding sequence is TGTGCCAGCACTCTACTAGCGGGGGTCCTCGGCACCGGGGAGCTGTTTTTT. It yields the protein CASTLLAGVLGTGELFF.

Here the CDR3 reads CASSFHSASSTDTQYF. The CDR3 DNA sequence: TGTGCCAGCAGCTTTCACAGCGCCTCTAGCACAGATACGCAGTATTTT. The chain recombines TRBV11-1 with TRBJ2-3; D gene uncertain. V dropped 3 bases and J dropped 0 bases, with 13 bases sitting between them. The CDR3 is 16 residues long. Germline V gene sequence: CDR1 SGHAT, CDR2 FQDESV (reference sequence).

The J gene is TRBJ2-5, the V gene TRBV7-9, with D possibly called TRBD1 or TRBD2 (5 bases each). Germline V gene sequence: CDR1 SEHNR, CDR2 FQNEAQ (reference sequence). The length of the CDR3 is 14 residues. V was clipped by 6 bases and J by 5 bases, with 16 bases between them. The chain's CDR3 is CASSSGTPVETQYF. The CDR3 nucleotides read TGTGCCAGCAGTTCCGGGACGCCCGTGGAGACCCAGTACTTC. Using reference TRBV7-9 and TRBJ2-5 for the parts outside the CDR3, the full variable domain is DTGVSQNPRHKITKRGQNVTFRCDPISEHNRLYWYRQTLGQGPEFLTYFQNEAQLEKSRLLSDRFSAERPKGSFSTLEIQRTEQGDSAMYLCASSSGTPVETQYFGPGTRLLVL.

V gene TRBV7-9 combines with J gene TRBJ1-5; 8 bases line up with TRBD1. V lost 3 bases to trimming and J lost 3 bases; unmatched junction nucleotides: 4. The V gene's germline CDR1 is SEHNR and CDR2 FQNEAQ (reference sequence). The CDR3 extends over 15 amino acids. The CDR3 DNA is TGTGCCAGCAGCTTGGACAGGGAATACAATCAGCCCCAGCATTTT. Protein: CASSLDREYNQPQHF.

The chain couples TRBV4-3 to TRBJ2-1; 9 nucleotides agree with TRBD2. The germline CDR1 and CDR2 sequences are LGHNA and YSLEER. With 4 bases clipped from V and 7 bases from J, the junction kept 8 bases outside the gene matches. The CDR3 runs 15 residues. In nucleotides, the CDR3 is TGCGCCAGCAGCCTGAGAGTAGCGGGAGATAATGAGCAGTTCTTC. Protein product: CASSLRVAGDNEQFF.

This clone is a singleton in its sample. The chain couples TRBV18 to TRBJ2-7, with 13 bases lining up with TRBD2. The CDR3 runs to 18 residues. CDR1 and CDR2 from the germline V gene are KGHSH and LQKENI. V lost 3 bases and J lost 0; bases outside the gene matches: 8. DNA for the CDR3: TGTGCCAGCTCACCTGGGACTAGCGGGGAGAAGCCCTCCTACGAGCAGTACTTC. Translating it yields CASSPGTSGEKPSYEQYF.

This chain uses TRBV30 with TRBJ2-5; TRBD2 is a possible D gene (5 bases). Trimming cost V 1 base and J 1 base, with 7 bases left between them. Germline assignment: CDR1 GTSNPN and CDR2 SVGIG (reference sequence). This CDR3 is built from 13 residues. The CDR3 protein is CAWSEEGQETQYF. CDR3 nucleotides: TGTGCCTGGAGTGAAGAGGGCCAAGAGACCCAGTACTTC.

V usage is TRBV6-5 and J usage is TRBJ1-6; D ambiguous. The CDR3 is 15 residues long. Trimming pared 5 bases from V and 0 bases from J, leaving 8 bases between. CDR1 and CDR2 (germline): MNHEY, SVGAGI. This CDR3 reads CASSVADSYNSPLHF. For the CDR3, the DNA is TGTGCCAGCAGTGTCGCCGACTCCTATAATTCACCCCTCCACTTT.

This clone was counted only a few times. The J gene is TRBJ2-7, the V gene TRBV6-5; TRBD1 is a possible D gene (5 bases). The CDR3 extends over 13 amino acids. V lost 5 bases and J 0 bases, leaving 8 bases between the germline ends. CDR1 MNHEY and CDR2 SVGAGI come from the germline V gene. The CDR3 loop reads CASSPTASYEQYF. Here the CDR3 DNA reads TGTGCCAGCAGTCCGACAGCCTCCTACGAGCAGTACTTC.

The chain couples TRBV9 to TRBJ2-2; the D gene is possibly TRBD2 (5 bases). Germline V gene data show CDR1 as SGDLS and CDR2 as YYNGEE. Between the trimmed V and J ends, which lost 3 bases and 8 bases, there was a span of 14 bases. The CDR3 contains 14 residues. CDR3 loop: CASSGLPLGGELFF. The CDR3 DNA sequence: TGTGCCAGCAGCGGACTACCGCTGGGAGGGGAGCTGTTTTTT.

In this sample, this clone turned up once. The chain links TRBV7-9 to TRBJ2-1; 10 bases are a match to TRBD2. The germline gives CDR1 SEHNR, CDR2 FQNEAQ (reference sequence). The V gene end was trimmed by 5 bases and the J gene end by 8 bases; junction bases not matched to a gene: 9. This CDR3 has 15 residues. The CDR3 sequence: CASSLLSGGAHEQFF. For the CDR3, the DNA is TGTGCCAGCAGCCTTCTGAGCGGGGGGGCCCATGAGCAGTTCTTC. The whole variable domain, remainder taken from reference TRBV7-9 and TRBJ2-1, is DTGVSQNPRHKITKRGQNVTFRCDPISEHNRLYWYRQTLGQGPEFLTYFQNEAQLEKSRLLSDRFSAERPKGSFSTLEIQRTEQGDSAMYLCASSLLSGGAHEQFFGPGTRLTVL.

This sequence joins TRBV11-2 and TRBJ2-7, with 8 positions matching TRBD1. Germline assignment: CDR1 SGHAT and CDR2 FQNNGV. J lost 4 bases, V lost 3 bases, and 5 bases had no gene match. The CDR3 has 14 residues. The CDR3 DNA reads TGTGCCAGCAGCTTCGGGACAGGTCGGTACGAGCAGTACTTC. Amino acids: CASSFGTGRYEQYF.

The chain carries TRBV15 and TRBJ2-1, with 9 positions matching TRBD2. J lost 8 bases, V lost 5 bases, and 7 bases had no gene match. CDR1 is LNHNV, CDR2 YYDKDF, per germline (reference sequence). This CDR3 is 14 amino acids long. CDR3 coding DNA: TGTGCCACCAGCTTATCTAGCGGGACCTATGAGCAGTTCTTC. Translating gives CATSLSSGTYEQFF.

J is TRBJ2-7 and V is TRBV4-3; maybe TRBD1 (5 bases). Germline assignment: CDR1 LGHNA and CDR2 YSLEER. The CDR3 has 15 amino acids. The V end was cut by 1 base, the J end by 2 bases, with 12 bases between. Here the CDR3 reads CASSQAGPGAYEQYF. The CDR3, as DNA: TGCGCCAGCAGCCAAGCAGGGCCCGGCGCCTACGAGCAGTACTTC.

The CDR3 sequence: CASSFDKNTEAFF. The CDR3 DNA reads TGTGCCAGCAGCTTTGACAAGAACACTGAAGCTTTCTTT. The gene calls are TRBV6-5 and TRBJ1-1; no clear D gene. V was shortened by 6 bases and J by 1 base, with 9 bases between the two germline ends. CDR1 and CDR2 from the germline V gene are MNHEY and SVGAGI. CDR3 length: 13 amino acids.

This sequence joins TRBV27 and TRBJ2-7; TRBD1 or TRBD2 may be the D gene (6 bases each). V lost 4 bases to trimming and J lost 3 bases, with 19 bases between them. Per the germline V gene, CDR1 is MNHEY and CDR2 is SMNVEV (reference sequence). The CDR3 runs 16 residues. The CDR3, as DNA: TGTGCCAGCAGTTGGGGGGCAGGGGAGACAATCTACGAGCAGTACTTC. Translated, it gives CASSWGAGETIYEQYF.

The rearrangement links TRBV5-4 to TRBJ1-6; D ambiguous. The CDR3 is 16 amino acids. CDR1 SGHNT and CDR2 YYREEE come from the germline V gene (reference sequence). Trimming stripped 3 bases from V and 0 bases from J, with 10 bases between. The CDR3 nucleotides read TGTGCCAGCAGCTGGGCCTTGAGCTCCTATAATTCACCCCTCCACTTT. It specifies CASSWALSSYNSPLHF.

This clone was observed once. The chain joins TRBV4-3 to TRBJ2-1; 7 positions match TRBD2. Germline-derived CDR1 and CDR2 are LGHNA and YSLEER. The CDR3 runs to 17 residues. V gave up 0 bases and J gave up 4 bases; unmatched junction bases: 9. CDR3 protein: CASSQELPGGGYNEQFF. CDR3 sequence (DNA): TGCGCCAGCAGCCAAGAACTCCCGGGAGGTGGTTACAATGAGCAGTTCTTC.

This clone is a singleton in its sample. The genes are TRBV6-5 and TRBJ2-3, with TRBD2 identical over 8 bases. With 0 bases clipped from V and 3 bases from J, the junction kept 5 bases outside the gene matches. CDR3 size: 16 residues. The germline V gene encodes CDR1 MNHEY and CDR2 SVGAGI. The CDR3 DNA reads as TGTGCCAGCAGTTACTCTGACGGGGGGGGGACAGATACGCAGTATTTT. It encodes CASSYSDGGGTDTQYF.